The clone carrying this T cell receptor (beta chain) was seen many times. Its antigen remains unidentified. Alongside a J-beta primer mix, a sample-barcoded 5' primer served in a second PCR lasting 7 to 11 cycles. TCRdb re-called the 5' RACE reads with MiXCR, one entry per CDR3 protein. This table holds more than 650,000 distinct CDR3 sequences, roughly 26% found once. This sample was taken from a study of blood T cells in healthy people across ages. General study results and limits: Versus aged donors, long-lived donors had higher diversity and more naive CD4+ cells. Observed TCR beta diversity per million T cells went down as age went up. This fall followed a roughly linear course with age.

CDR1 and CDR2 from the germline V gene are MDHEN and SYDVKM. V was shortened by 2 bases and J by 0 bases, with 14 bases between the two germline ends. This CDR3 has 16 residues. These data were likewise used in another study, on T cells of mothers and their children. As that study records: Every mother supplied over 9 million TCR beta CDR3 reads and every child a few million. Persistent microchimeric T cell clones were sought, and none were detected.

The sequenced sample was blood. The receptor was derived from a boy between 5 and 17 years old in good health. The gene calls are TRBV28 and TRBJ2-7; D call uncertain. The DNA of the CDR3 is TGTGCCAGCAGTTTAGGGTTTGCGGTAAGCTCCTACGAGCAGTACTTC. This gives the protein CASSLGFAVSSYEQYF.